This T cell receptor beta chain was sequenced in a study of T cells in Graves' hyperthyroidism and ophthalmopathy. For the study at large: The blood sample was taken at first diagnosis, before treatment began.

CDR1 is DFQATT and CDR2 is SNEGSKA in the germline V gene (reference sequence). The CDR3 length is 17 residues. The J segment lost 3 bases and the V segment lost 0 bases, leaving 10 bases of the junction unmatched. Patients between 18 and 65 years old had hyperthyroidism, newly diagnosed and lasting under 2 months. The authors obtained PBMCs from over 7.5 ml of fresh peripheral blood. In its sample, this clonotype was seen many times. The antigen is not known. General study points: Blood also held most thyroid clonotypes expanded beyond 0.001.

The source material, RNA transcripts, was used to amplify TCR beta CDR3 regions. The HTBI primer set was used in a first-round RT-PCR of the TCR CDR3. A single record per CDR3 protein comes from TCRdb applying MiXCR to the multiplex PCR reads. The table has roughly 380,000 distinct CDR3 sequences, 14% seen once; the top ten hold 11%. The chain joins TRBV20-1 to TRBJ2-1, with 8 positions matching TRBD2. The TCR originated in an older woman with Graves' hyperthyroidism. The sample was blood. As DNA, the CDR3 is TGCAGTGCTAGAGATGTGCGGGAGGCCGGGGTCTACAATGAGCAGTTCTTC. This encodes CSARDVREAGVYNEQFF.